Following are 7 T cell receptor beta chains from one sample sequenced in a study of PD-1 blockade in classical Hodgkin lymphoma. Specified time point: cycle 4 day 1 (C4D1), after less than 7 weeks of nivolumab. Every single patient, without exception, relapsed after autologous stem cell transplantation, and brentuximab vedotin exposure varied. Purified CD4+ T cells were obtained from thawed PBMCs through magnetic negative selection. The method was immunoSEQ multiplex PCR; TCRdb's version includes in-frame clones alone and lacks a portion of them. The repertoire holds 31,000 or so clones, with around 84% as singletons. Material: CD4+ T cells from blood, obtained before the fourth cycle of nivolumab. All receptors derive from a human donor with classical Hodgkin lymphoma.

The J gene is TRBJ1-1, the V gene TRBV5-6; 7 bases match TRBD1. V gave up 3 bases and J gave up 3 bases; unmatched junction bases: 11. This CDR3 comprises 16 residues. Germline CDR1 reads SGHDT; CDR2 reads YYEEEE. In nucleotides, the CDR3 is TGTGCCAGCAGCTACAGACAGGGCACGGTGGACACTGAAGCTTTCTTT. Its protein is CASSYRQGTVDTEAFF.

The CDR3 is CASSASGYEQYF. In nucleotides, the CDR3 is TGTGCCAGCAGTGCGAGCGGATACGAGCAGTACTTC. The rearrangement links TRBV2 to TRBJ2-7, with D possibly being TRBD2 (5 bases). The CDR3 loop spans 12 amino acids. The germline V gene encodes CDR1 SNHLY and CDR2 FYNNEI. V gave up 4 bases and J gave up 4 bases, with 8 bases separating them. Variable domain in full (rest from reference TRBV2 and TRBJ2-7): EPEVTQTPSHQVTQMGQEVILRCVPISNHLYFYWYRQILGQKVEFLVSFYNNEISEKSEIFDDQFSVERPDGSNFTLKIRSTKLEDSAMYFCASSASGYEQYFGPGTRLTVT.

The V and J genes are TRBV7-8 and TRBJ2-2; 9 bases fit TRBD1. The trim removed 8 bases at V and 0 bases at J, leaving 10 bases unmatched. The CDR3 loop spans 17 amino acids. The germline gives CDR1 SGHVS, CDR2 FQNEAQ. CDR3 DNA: TGTGCCAGCTCCCGGGACAGGGCCGGTGCGAACACCGGGGAGCTGTTTTTT. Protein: CASSRDRAGANTGELFF.

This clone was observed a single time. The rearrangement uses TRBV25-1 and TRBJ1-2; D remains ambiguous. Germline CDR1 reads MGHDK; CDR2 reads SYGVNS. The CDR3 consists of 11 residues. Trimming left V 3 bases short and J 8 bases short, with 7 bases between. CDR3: CASSDYEGYTF. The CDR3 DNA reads TGTGCCAGCAGTGACTATGAAGGCTACACCTTC.

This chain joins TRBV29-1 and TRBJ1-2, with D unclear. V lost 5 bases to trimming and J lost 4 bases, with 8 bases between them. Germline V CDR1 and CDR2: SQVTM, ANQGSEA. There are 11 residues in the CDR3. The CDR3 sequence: CSVWLGYGYTF. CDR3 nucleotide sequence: TGCAGCGTTTGGCTTGGCTATGGCTACACCTTC.

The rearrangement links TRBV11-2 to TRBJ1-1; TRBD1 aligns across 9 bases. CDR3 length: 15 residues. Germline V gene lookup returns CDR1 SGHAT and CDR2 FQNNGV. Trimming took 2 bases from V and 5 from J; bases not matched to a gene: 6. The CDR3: CASSLLDRGSTEAFF. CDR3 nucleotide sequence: TGTGCCAGCAGCTTACTGGACAGGGGATCGACTGAAGCTTTCTTT.

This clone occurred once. CDR3 DNA: TGTGCCAGCAGCGCCGGACAGGCCACAGATACGCAGTATTTT. This gives the protein CASSAGQATDTQYF. V gene TRBV7-7 combines with J gene TRBJ2-3; 7 bases fit TRBD1. With V trimmed by 5 bases and J by 2 bases, 4 bases remained unmatched. Germline loops: CDR1 SSHAT, CDR2 FNYEAQ (reference sequence). This CDR3 is 14 amino acids long.